Presented here are 8 T cell receptor beta chains from one specimen sequenced in a study of early stage breast cancer tumors listed by TCRdb under 2017. Libraries were constructed by the immunoSEQ multiplex PCR assay. Sourced from immuneACCESS, this table was stored by TCRdb with only in-frame sequences that have V and J called. A share of the clones is absent; for the studies checked, an unresolved V gene accounts for under half, and the remainder has no known explanation. For this sample there are around 14,000 clones; around three quarters appear just once. Less than 9% of the sample lies in the top ten. The sequenced sample consisted of normal breast tissue next to the tumor. All receptors come from a person aged 50-59 years with breast cancer.

The rearrangement links TRBV9 to TRBJ1-3; D remains unclear. The CDR3 covers 15 residues. Germline values: CDR1 SGDLS, CDR2 YYNGEE. The ends were cut back, 2 bases at V and 4 bases at J, with 13 bases in the middle. Here the CDR3 DNA reads TGTGCCAGCAGCGTGGCCGGGGAGCCCGGAAACACCATATATTTT. It codes for CASSVAGEPGNTIYF. Supplemented by reference TRBV9 and TRBJ1-3, the full variable domain reads DSGVTQTPKHLITATGQRVTLRCSPRSGDLSVYWYQQSLDQGLQFLIQYYNGEERAKGNILERFSAQQFPDLHSELNLSSLELGDSALYFCASSVAGEPGNTIYFGEGSWLTVV.

The rearrangement links TRBV7-9 to TRBJ2-1; 8 positions agree with TRBD1. The germline V gene has CDR1 SEHNR and CDR2 FQNEAQ (reference sequence). The CDR3 consists of 15 residues. Losses at the gene ends were 4 bases for V and 3 bases for J; bases not matched to a gene: 5. CDR3 bases: TGTGCCAGCAGCTCCGGACAGGGTAACTACAATGAGCAGTTCTTC. It yields the protein CASSSGQGNYNEQFF.

The chain's CDR3 is CASSLRTGLGNTIYF. The CDR3 nucleotides are TGTGCCAGCAGCTTACGGACAGGGCTTGGAAACACCATATATTTT. This chain joins TRBV7-2 and TRBJ1-3, with TRBD1 matching 8 bases. The CDR3 has 15 amino acids. The junction had 3 bases not matched to a gene; V was cut back by 2 bases and J by 3 bases. Germline CDR1 reads SGHTA; CDR2 reads FQGNSA.

The chain recombines TRBV2 with TRBJ2-5; 8 bases are a match to TRBD1. The germline CDR1 and CDR2 sequences are SNHLY and FYNNEI. J lost 4 bases, V lost 5 bases, and 9 bases had no gene match. CDR3 length: 15 amino acids. CDR3 nucleotide sequence: TGTGCCAGCAGTCCGACAGGGGCGGCGGGAGAGACCCAGTACTTC. The encoded protein is CASSPTGAAGETQYF.

This clone occurred once. The chain is built from TRBV5-4 and TRBJ1-1; D unresolved. Germline values: CDR1 SGHNT, CDR2 YYREEE (reference sequence). The CDR3 sequence is 14 residues long. With 9 bases removed from V and 1 base from J, the gap between germline ends came to 16 bases. This CDR3 reads CATRVEAANTEAFF. CDR3 DNA: TGTGCCACCCGAGTTGAGGCAGCGAACACTGAAGCTTTCTTT.

The rearrangement joins TRBV6-5 to TRBJ1-2; D gene unclear. V was trimmed by 0 bases and J by 4 bases, leaving 12 bases between them. The CDR3 has 15 residues. Germline values: CDR1 MNHEY, CDR2 SVGAGI. The CDR3: CASSYSGGPSYGYTF. As DNA, the CDR3 is TGTGCCAGCAGTTACTCGGGCGGACCGAGCTATGGCTACACCTTC.

This clone was recorded a few times. The V and J genes are TRBV27 and TRBJ1-5; D uncertain. The CDR3 extends over 13 amino acids. Germline-derived CDR1 and CDR2 are MNHEY and SMNVEV (reference sequence). V was shortened by 6 bases and J by 2 bases, with 8 bases between the two germline ends. In DNA, the CDR3 is TGTGCCAGCAGCGGGAGCGGCAATCAGCCCCAGCATTTT. Protein sequence: CASSGSGNQPQHF.

The chain joins TRBV5-5 to TRBJ2-1, with unresolved D. This CDR3 is 13 amino acids long. V was trimmed by 4 bases and J by 4 bases, leaving 9 bases between them. Germline V lookup: CDR1 SGHKS, CDR2 YYEKEE (reference sequence). CDR3 loop: CASSMDGYNEQFF. The CDR3 DNA sequence: TGTGCCAGCAGCATGGACGGATACAATGAGCAGTTCTTC.